This T cell receptor beta chain was sequenced for a study of T cells in localized non-small cell lung cancer. Here immunoSEQ multiplex PCR was the method, and the copy in TCRdb shows in-frame clones only, minus some. The sample includes under 20,000 clones, around 90% of them seen just once. The CDR3 totals 15 residues. The ends were cut back, 2 bases at V and 1 base at J, with 11 bases in the middle. Germline V CDR1 and CDR2: KGHSH, LQKENI. The specimen comprised peripheral blood, sampled before any cancer treatment. The sequence came from a woman between 40 and 69 years old with stage I lung adenocarcinoma. This chain connects TRBV18 to TRBJ1-1, with D perhaps matching TRBD1 (6 bases). CDR3 nucleotide sequence: TGTGCCAGCTCACCAGGGGGGCCGGGGAACACTGAAGCTTTCTTT. This gives the protein CASSPGGPGNTEAFF. The variable domain in full, with the rest retrieved from reference TRBV18 and TRBJ1-1, is NAGVMQNPRHLVRRRGQEARLRCSPMKGHSHVYWYRQLPEEGLKFMVYLQKENIIDESGMPKERFSAEFPKEGPSILRIQQVVRGDSAAYFCASSPGGPGNTEAFFGQGTRLTVV.